This passage covers 13 T cell receptor beta chains from one sample sequenced in a study of blood T cell repertoires in COVID-19. TCRdb keeps only in-frame clones here, not all; method: immunoSEQ multiplex PCR. The table lists fewer than 300,000 clones, around 89% of them singletons. The sequenced sample was peripheral blood. The receptors here all came from a man aged 30 to 39 with acute or convalescent COVID-19.

The CDR3 bases are TGCGCCAGCAGCGTCGGGACTAGCAGCCGCACAGATACGCAGTATTTT. Protein product: CASSVGTSSRTDTQYF. The chain employs TRBV5-1 and TRBJ2-3; 9 bases map to TRBD2. This CDR3 region has 16 residues. Germline-derived CDR1 and CDR2 are SGHRS and YFSETQ. The J segment lost 1 base and the V segment lost 4 bases, leaving 7 bases of the junction unmatched.

The chain carries TRBV5-1 and TRBJ2-1, with TRBD2 matching over 10 bases. This CDR3 is 15 amino acids long. V lost 3 bases and J lost 5; bases outside the gene matches: 5. Germline V gives CDR1 SGHRS, CDR2 YFSETQ. The CDR3 protein is CASSWTSGPDNEQFF. CDR3 coding DNA: TGCGCCAGCAGCTGGACTAGCGGCCCCGACAATGAGCAGTTCTTC.

The rearrangement joins TRBV27 to TRBJ2-3, with 12 bases that match TRBD2. The trim removed 7 bases at V and 4 bases at J, leaving 9 bases unmatched. The CDR3 extends over 16 amino acids. Germline CDR1 is MNHEY and CDR2 is SMNVEV (reference sequence). The CDR3 nucleotides are TGTGCCAGCAAGCTCGGACTAGCGGGATTGGCAGATACGCAGTATTTT. Amino acids: CASKLGLAGLADTQYF.

The chain uses TRBV10-2 and TRBJ1-2, with TRBD1 matching 7 bases. The CDR3 runs to 15 residues. Trimming cost V 5 bases and J 4 bases; bases outside gene matches: 10. Germline CDR1 WSHSY, CDR2 SAAADI. Written as DNA, the CDR3 is TGCGCCAGCAGTCCGACAGGGAGAGGAGGCTATGGCTACACCTTC. As protein: CASSPTGRGGYGYTF.

CDR3 amino acids: CASSFGGVAGNTIYF. CDR3 nucleotides: TGTGCCAGCAGCTTTGGGGGGGTCGCTGGAAACACCATATATTTT. The chain uses TRBV7-6 and TRBJ1-3, with a possible D match to TRBD1 (5 bases). Germline lookup yields CDR1 SGHVS and CDR2 FNYEAQ. This CDR3 contains 15 residues. With 3 bases removed from V and 2 bases from J, the gap between germline ends came to 11 bases. The variable domain in full, completed from reference TRBV7-6 and TRBJ1-3, reads GAGVSQSPRYKVTKRGQDVALRCDPISGHVSLYWYRQALGQGPEFLTYFNYEAQQDKSGLPNDRFSAERPEGSISTLTIQRTEQRDSAMYRCASSFGGVAGNTIYFGEGSWLTVV.

J is TRBJ2-3 and V is TRBV29-1; 7 nucleotides line up with TRBD1. The CDR3 totals 14 residues. Germline V gives CDR1 SQVTM, CDR2 ANQGSEA. V lost 5 bases and J lost 2; bases outside the gene matches: 7. CDR3 residues: CSVSRQGVTDTQYF. In nucleotides, the CDR3 is TGCAGCGTTTCACGACAGGGAGTCACAGATACGCAGTATTTT.

V is TRBV19 and J is TRBJ2-7; a weak D match, TRBD2 (7 bases). The CDR3 is 15 residues long. V shed 7 bases and J shed 6 bases, with 22 bases lying between them. Germline CDR1 LNHDA, CDR2 SQIVND (reference sequence). DNA of the CDR3: TGTGCCAGTATGAGCGGCGCGGGAGACAGGCTCGAGCAGTACTTC. It translates to CASMSGAGDRLEQYF.

This chain uses TRBV5-1 with TRBJ2-1, with 7 bases aligning to TRBD2. The CDR3 is 15 amino acids. CDR1 and CDR2 from the germline V gene are SGHRS and YFSETQ. The V gene end was trimmed by 2 bases and the J gene end by 2 bases; junction bases not matched to a gene: 4. DNA for the CDR3: TGCGCCAGCAGCTTCTCTAGCGGTACCTACAATGAGCAGTTCTTC. Translation gives CASSFSSGTYNEQFF. The variable domain in full, with the rest retrieved from reference TRBV5-1 and TRBJ2-1, is KAGVTQTPRYLIKTRGQQVTLSCSPISGHRSVSWYQQTPGQGLQFLFEYFSETQRNKGNFPGRFSGRQFSNSRSEMNVSTLELGDSALYLCASSFSSGTYNEQFFGPGTRLTVL.

The gene calls are TRBV28 and TRBJ1-4; 9 bases fit TRBD1. This CDR3 is 14 amino acids long. Trimming removed 6 bases from V and 10 bases from J; junction bases left unmatched: 9. Germline lookup yields CDR1 MDHEN and CDR2 SYDVKM. The CDR3 region has the DNA TGTGCCAGCAGGAGGACAGGGGACCGGGGAAAACTGTTTTTT. Its protein product is CASRRTGDRGKLFF.

This chain links TRBV14 with TRBJ1-2, with TRBD1 identical over 10 bases. V gave up 4 bases and J gave up 7 bases; unmatched junction bases: 6. Germline V gene sequence: CDR1 SGHDN, CDR2 FVKESK. This CDR3 region has 14 residues. The CDR3 reads CASSRRQGARGYTF. The CDR3 DNA reads as TGTGCCAGCAGCCGGAGACAGGGGGCGCGTGGCTACACCTTC.

J is TRBJ2-2 and V is TRBV5-4, with TRBD1 identical over 9 bases. Germline loops: CDR1 SGHNT, CDR2 YYREEE (reference sequence). The CDR3 extends over 17 amino acids. Germline trimming cut 3 bases from V and 6 bases from J; bases unmatched to any gene: 12. The CDR3: CASSSLRGQGPSGELFF. Written as DNA, the CDR3 is TGTGCCAGCAGCTCCCTAAGGGGACAGGGACCGTCCGGGGAGCTGTTTTTT.

The V call is TRBV3-1 (or the pseudogene TRBV3-2), the J call TRBJ2-2; 9 bases fit TRBD2. The V segment lost 6 bases and the J segment 6 bases; nucleotides outside the gene matches: 11. Germline CDR1 reads LGHDT; CDR2 reads YNNKEL (reference sequence). The CDR3 sequence is 16 residues long. Here the CDR3 DNA reads TGTGCCAGCAGAGATCGTGGCGGGAGGGTTGCCGGGGAGCTGTTTTTT. Protein sequence: CASRDRGGRVAGELFF.

J is TRBJ2-5 and V is TRBV5-1; a possible D gene is TRBD1 (7 bases). The CDR3 is made up of 15 amino acids. From germline, CDR1 is SGHRS and CDR2 YFSETQ. The V gene lost 0 bases and the J gene lost 4 bases, with 13 bases spanning the gap. The CDR3, as DNA: TGCGCCAGCAGCTTGGCTGCAGGGGGACTAGAGACCCAGTACTTC. Protein product: CASSLAAGGLETQYF.